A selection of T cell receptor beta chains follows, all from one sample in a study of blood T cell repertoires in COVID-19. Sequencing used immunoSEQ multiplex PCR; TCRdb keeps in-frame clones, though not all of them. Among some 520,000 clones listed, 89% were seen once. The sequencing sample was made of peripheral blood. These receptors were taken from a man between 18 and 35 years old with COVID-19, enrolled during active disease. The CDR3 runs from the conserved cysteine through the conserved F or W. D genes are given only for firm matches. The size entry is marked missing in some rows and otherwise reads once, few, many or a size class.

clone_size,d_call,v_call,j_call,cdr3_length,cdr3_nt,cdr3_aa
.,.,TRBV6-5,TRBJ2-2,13,TGTGCCAGCAATCGGGGGAACACCGGGGAGCTGTTTTTT,CASNRGNTGELFF
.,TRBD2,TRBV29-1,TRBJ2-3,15,TGCAGCGTTGAGGGCACTAGCGGGAGCGGCGATACGCAGTATTTT,CSVEGTSGSGDTQYF
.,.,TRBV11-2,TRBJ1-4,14,TGTGCCAGCAGCTTAGAAGCGGGAAATGAAAAACTGTTTTTT,CASSLEAGNEKLFF
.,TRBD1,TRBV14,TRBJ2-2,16,TGTGCCAGCAGCCAACCCAGACAGGGGGCGCGAGGGGAGCTGTTTTTT,CASSQPRQGARGELFF
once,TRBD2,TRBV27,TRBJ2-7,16,TGTGCCAGCAGTCCCACTCCGGGACTAGCGCCCTACGAGCAGTACTTC,CASSPTPGLAPYEQYF
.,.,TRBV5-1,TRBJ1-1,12,TGCGCCAGCACGCAGGGAAACACTGAAGCTTTCTTT,CASTQGNTEAFF
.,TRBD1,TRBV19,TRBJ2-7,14,TGTGCCAGTAGTAAACAGGGGGTCTCCTACGAGCAGTACTTC,CASSKQGVSYEQYF
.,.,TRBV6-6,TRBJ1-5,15,TGTGCCAGCAGTCCGAAGACAGGTTACAATCAGCCCCAGCATTTT,CASSPKTGYNQPQHF
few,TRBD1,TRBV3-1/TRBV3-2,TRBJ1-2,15,TGTGCCAGCAGCCCCTGGCAGGGGGCCCTCTATGGCTACACCTTC,CASSPWQGALYGYTF
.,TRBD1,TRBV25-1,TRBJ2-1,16,TGTGCCAGCGCTCGCTCCGGGACAGGGGGCTTTAATGAGCAGTTCTTC,CASARSGTGGFNEQFF
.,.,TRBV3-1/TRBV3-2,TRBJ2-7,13,TGTGCCAGCAGCCAGCTAGCGTACTACGAGCAGTACTTC,CASSQLAYYEQYF
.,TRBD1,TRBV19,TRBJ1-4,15,TGTGCCAGTAGTCCACAGGGGGCCCACGGTGAAAAACTGTTTTTT,CASSPQGAHGEKLFF
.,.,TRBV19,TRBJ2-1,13,TGTGCCACCAGACTCGACAGCTACAATGAGCAGTTCTTC,CATRLDSYNEQFF
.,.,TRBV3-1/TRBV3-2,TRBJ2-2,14,TGTGCCAGCAGCCGCAGGGGGGAGTCCGGGGAGCTGTTTTTT,CASSRRGESGELFF
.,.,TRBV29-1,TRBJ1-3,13,TGCAGCGTTGCCACAGACTCTGGAAACACCATATATTTT,CSVATDSGNTIYF
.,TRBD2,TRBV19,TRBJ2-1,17,TGTGCCAGTAGTATAGAGGGTAGCGGGATTTCCTACAATGAGCAGTTCTTC,CASSIEGSGISYNEQFF
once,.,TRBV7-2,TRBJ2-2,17,TGTGCCAGCAGCTTAGCGGTTCGGAGGAGTGGGACCGGGGAGCTGTTTTTT,CASSLAVRRSGTGELFF
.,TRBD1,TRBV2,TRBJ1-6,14,TGTGCCAGCAGTGAAGGGACAGGGGGTTCACCCCTCCACTTT,CASSEGTGGSPLHF
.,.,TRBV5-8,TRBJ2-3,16,TGTGCCAGCAGTAGGACTGTCGCGGTAGGCACAGATACGCAGTATTTT,CASSRTVAVGTDTQYF
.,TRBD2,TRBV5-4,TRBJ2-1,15,TGTGCCAGCAGCGGGAGGGTTTGGGGGGAGGATGAGCAGTTCTTC,CASSGRVWGEDEQFF
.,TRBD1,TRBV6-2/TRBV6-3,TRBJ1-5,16,TGTGCCAGCAGTCCAGTAGACAGGGAGGTCTATCAGCCCCAGCATTTT,CASSPVDREVYQPQHF
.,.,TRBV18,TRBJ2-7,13,TGTGCCAGCTCACCAAGTCAGGCCTACGAGCAGTACTTC,CASSPSQAYEQYF
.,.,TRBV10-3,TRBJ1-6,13,TGTGCCATCAGTGAAGGGGTGGGCTCACCCCTCCACTTT,CAISEGVGSPLHF
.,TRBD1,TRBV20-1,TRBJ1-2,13,TGCAGTGCTAGTTTCGGGACAGGGGATGGCTACACCTTC,CSASFGTGDGYTF
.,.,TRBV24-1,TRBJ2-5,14,TGTGCCACCAGTGATCCCGGGTCGGGGGAGACCCAGTACTTC,CATSDPGSGETQYF
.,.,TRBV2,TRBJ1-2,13,TGTGCCAGCGCAGGGGCTGGAAACTATGGCTACACCTTC,CASAGAGNYGYTF
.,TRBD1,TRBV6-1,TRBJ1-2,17,TGTGCCAGCAGTGAAGTAGACAGGGGGCAAGCTAACTATGGCTACACCTTC,CASSEVDRGQANYGYTF
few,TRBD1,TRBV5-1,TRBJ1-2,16,TGCGCCAGCAGCTTTAGACAGGGGATCAGCGACTATGGCTACACCTTC,CASSFRQGISDYGYTF
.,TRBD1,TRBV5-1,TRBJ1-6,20,TGCGCCAGCAGCTCGGGGTGGGGACAGGGACCGAGCTCCTATAATTCACCCCTCCACTTT,CASSSGWGQGPSSYNSPLHF
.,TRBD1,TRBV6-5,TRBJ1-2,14,TGTGCCAGCAGCCTGAGGACAGGGACATATGGCTACACCTTC,CASSLRTGTYGYTF
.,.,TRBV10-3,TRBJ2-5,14,TGTGCCATCAGACCCGACAAGTACCAAGAGACCCAGTACTTC,CAIRPDKYQETQYF
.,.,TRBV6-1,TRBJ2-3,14,TGTGCCAGCAGTGAGGTCACGGGCACAGATACGCAGTATTTT,CASSEVTGTDTQYF
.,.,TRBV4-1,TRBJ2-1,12,TGCGCCAGCGGTCTAGTTAGAAATGAGCAGTTCTTC,CASGLVRNEQFF
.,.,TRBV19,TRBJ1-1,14,TGTGCCAGTAGTTGGACTGTCCAGAAAGCTGAAGCTTTCTTT,CASSWTVQKAEAFF
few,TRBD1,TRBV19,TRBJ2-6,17,TGTGCCAGTAGGGGACAGGGAACCCGCTCTGGGGCCAACGTCCTGACTTTC,CASRGQGTRSGANVLTF
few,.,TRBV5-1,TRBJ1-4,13,TGCGCCAGCTCTAAGGGGGTACGTGAAAAACTGTTTTTT,CASSKGVREKLFF
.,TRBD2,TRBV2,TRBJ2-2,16,TGTGCCAGCAGGATAGGACTAGCGGGAAACACCGGGGAGCTGTTTTTT,CASRIGLAGNTGELFF